Presented here are 21 T cell receptor beta chains from one specimen sequenced in a study of OX40 agonist ivuxolimab in advanced cancers. Profiling relied on immunoSEQ multiplex PCR, and the TCRdb table lists in-frame clones only, not all of them. The sample contains about 21,000 clones, 70% to 90% of which appear only once. This material consisted of CD4+ or CD8+ T cells sorted from blood, taken in a trial of the OX40 agonist ivuxolimab. These receptors originate from an adult with an advanced solid tumor such as melanoma, head and neck, liver or kidney cancer.

The V call is TRBV27, the J call TRBJ2-1; D gene unclear. Germline V lookup: CDR1 MNHEY, CDR2 SMNVEV (reference sequence). Trimming stripped 1 base from V and 6 bases from J, with 10 bases between. There are 14 residues in the CDR3. In nucleotides, the CDR3 is TGTGCCAGCAGTTTATTATCCGGAGTCAATGAGCAGTTCTTC. It is translated as CASSLLSGVNEQFF.

CDR3 DNA sequence: TGTGCCAGCAGTTGGGGGTACTCCTACGAGCAGTACTTC. It translates to CASSWGYSYEQYF. This chain connects TRBV27 to TRBJ2-7; D may be TRBD1 or TRBD2 (5 bases each). The CDR3 contains 13 residues. Germline CDR1 MNHEY, CDR2 SMNVEV (reference sequence). V lost 4 bases to trimming and J lost 0 bases, with 7 bases between them.

The chain recombines TRBV6-6 with TRBJ1-1; 8 bases map to TRBD1. The junction had 6 bases not matched to a gene; V was cut back by 5 bases and J by 7 bases. The CDR3 has 13 residues. CDR1 and CDR2 from the germline V gene are MNHNY and SVGAGI (reference sequence). The CDR3 region has the DNA TGTGCCAGCAGTACCCCCGGGACAGGTGAAGCTTTCTTT. It codes for CASSTPGTGEAFF.

The gene calls are TRBV27 and TRBJ2-1; D possibly corresponds to TRBD2 (6 bases). The CDR3 runs 14 residues. Between the trimmed V and J ends, which lost 8 bases and 5 bases, there was a span of 16 bases. Germline V lookup: CDR1 MNHEY, CDR2 SMNVEV (reference sequence). CDR3 DNA sequence: TGTGCCAGCCTCCGGGGGAAGGGGAACAATGAGCAGTTCTTC. Amino acids: CASLRGKGNNEQFF.

This clone has a single count. The DNA of the CDR3 is TGTGCCAGCAGCCAAGGGGTAGCGCACTCCTACAATGAGCAGTTCTTC. It codes for CASSQGVAHSYNEQFF. This chain uses TRBV14 with TRBJ2-1; perhaps TRBD2 as D (5 bases). The CDR3 contains 16 residues. Trimming removed 1 base from V and 0 bases from J, with 10 bases in between. The germline V gene encodes CDR1 SGHDN and CDR2 FVKESK.

The genes are TRBV7-8 and TRBJ2-3, with TRBD2 matching 8 bases. This CDR3 is built from 15 residues. V gave up 3 bases and J gave up 6 bases; unmatched junction bases: 8. Germline V gene sequence: CDR1 SGHVS, CDR2 FQNEAQ. The CDR3 region has the DNA TGTGCCAGCAGCTTGACGGGGGGGCCAGGGGATACGCAGTATTTT. Translating it yields CASSLTGGPGDTQYF.

The V and J genes are TRBV14 and TRBJ2-5, with D perhaps TRBD2 (5 bases). V lost 7 bases to trimming and J lost 0 bases, with 9 bases between them. CDR1 SGHDN and CDR2 FVKESK come from the germline V gene. There are 13 residues in the CDR3. The CDR3 nucleotides read TGTGCCAGCACCCCCGGGGACCAAGAGACCCAGTACTTC. Protein product: CASTPGDQETQYF.

This chain links TRBV9 with TRBJ2-7; 7 bases are shared with TRBD1. Trimming took 0 bases from V and 4 from J; bases not matched to a gene: 4. This CDR3 spans 14 amino acids. Germline assignment: CDR1 SGDLS and CDR2 YYNGEE. CDR3 sequence: CASSVAQGFYEQYF. The CDR3, as DNA: TGTGCCAGCAGCGTAGCACAGGGGTTTTACGAGCAGTACTTC.

The rearrangement links TRBV14 to TRBJ2-7; D perhaps matches TRBD1 (6 bases). Germline assignment: CDR1 SGHDN and CDR2 FVKESK. The CDR3 consists of 13 residues. V gave up 1 base and J gave up 6 bases, with 10 bases separating them. DNA for the CDR3: TGTGCCAGCAGCCAAGTCAGGGGCGGCGAGCAGTACTTC. This translates into CASSQVRGGEQYF.

This sequence joins TRBV7-8 and TRBJ1-5; TRBD1 might be the D (6 bases). Germline V CDR1 and CDR2: SGHVS, FQNEAQ. V lost 6 bases and J 7 bases, leaving 19 bases between the germline ends. CDR3 length equals 15 residues. In DNA form, the CDR3 reads TGTGCCAGCAGAAGGGGCCAGGGGACCGGACAGCCCCAGCATTTT. This gives the protein CASRRGQGTGQPQHF.

This clone was seen a single time. The chain recombines TRBV19 with TRBJ2-1; D may be TRBD1 or TRBD2 (5 bases each). Trimming cost V 5 bases and J 9 bases, with 17 bases left between them. The CDR3 spans 14 residues. CDR1 is LNHDA, CDR2 SQIVND, per germline (reference sequence). Here the CDR3 reads CASSQSGLRGEQFF. Written as DNA, the CDR3 is TGTGCCAGTAGTCAGTCAGGCCTGAGGGGTGAGCAGTTCTTC.

The chain joins TRBV9 to TRBJ2-1; no firm D call. Germline-derived CDR1 and CDR2 are SGDLS and YYNGEE. V was clipped by 0 bases and J by 15 bases, with 1 base between them. The CDR3 is 8 residues long. The chain's CDR3 is CASSVGFF. CDR3 in DNA: TGTGCCAGCAGCGTAGGGTTCTTC.

This chain joins TRBV25-1 and TRBJ2-7; TRBD1 or TRBD2 may be the D gene (5 bases each). The CDR3 length is 14 residues. Per germline, CDR1 MGHDK and CDR2 SYGVNS. V shed 5 bases and J shed 3 bases, with 14 bases lying between them. The CDR3 DNA sequence: TGTGCCAGCAGTCGGTGGGACCCCAACTACGAGCAGTACTTC. Encoded protein: CASSRWDPNYEQYF.

This rearrangement joins TRBV28 to TRBJ2-5, with no clear D. The DNA end is a closer match to TRBJ2-7, so the J assignment may be wrong. CDR3 length equals 13 residues. Germline CDR1 reads MDHEN; CDR2 reads SYDVKM. CDR3 residues: CASSSPQTYEQYF. The CDR3 DNA sequence: TGTGCCAGCAGTTCCCCACAAACCTACGAGCAGTACTTC.

V usage is TRBV27 and J usage is TRBJ1-4; D ambiguous. Germline CDR1 reads MNHEY; CDR2 reads SMNVEV (reference sequence). Trimming removed 4 bases from V and 0 bases from J, with 18 bases in between. The CDR3 has 18 amino acids. DNA for the CDR3: TGTGCCAGCAGTTCTACAGCCGGGTGGGAAGCAACTAATGAAAAACTGTTTTTT. Translated, it gives CASSSTAGWEATNEKLFF.

The genes are TRBV19 and TRBJ2-7; 7 bases match TRBD1. The CDR3 covers 13 residues. Germline V gene lookup returns CDR1 LNHDA and CDR2 SQIVND (reference sequence). V was pared by 7 bases and J by 6 bases, with 9 bases of the junction left unmatched. DNA for the CDR3: TGTGCCAGTACCTCGACAGGGTGGGGCGAGCAGTACTTC. Its translation is CASTSTGWGEQYF.

The rearrangement uses TRBV10-3 and TRBJ1-1; 9 positions agree with TRBD1. This CDR3 contains 15 residues. The germline gives CDR1 ENHRY, CDR2 SYGVKD. J was trimmed by 4 bases and V by 10 bases; bases with no gene match: 13. The CDR3 region has the DNA TGTGCCACAGCCGGGACAGGGATACAGTTCACTGAAGCTTTCTTT. Residues: CATAGTGIQFTEAFF.

The rearrangement uses TRBV11-2 and TRBJ1-2, with D uncertain. V was clipped by 1 base and J by 0 bases, with 9 bases between them. The germline V gene has CDR1 SGHAT and CDR2 FQNNGV. CDR3 length equals 15 residues. The CDR3 loop reads CASSLAPAPNYGYTF. Written as DNA, the CDR3 is TGTGCCAGCAGCTTAGCGCCAGCCCCTAACTATGGCTACACCTTC.

The chain recombines TRBV5-5 with TRBJ2-5; D uncertain. V lost 7 bases, J lost 5 bases, and 24 bases lay in between. This CDR3 is built from 16 residues. Looked up from germline, CDR1 is SGHKS and CDR2 is YYEKEE (reference sequence). CDR3 protein: CASGGIQLNYWETQYF. As DNA, the CDR3 is TGTGCCAGCGGTGGGATCCAGCTAAATTACTGGGAGACCCAGTACTTC.

This rearrangement joins TRBV7-6 to TRBJ1-3; tentative D call: TRBD1 (5 bases). Germline V gene sequence: CDR1 SGHVS, CDR2 FNYEAQ. This CDR3 is 16 amino acids long. V lost 4 bases to trimming and J lost 1 base, with 14 bases between them. The CDR3 DNA sequence: TGTGCCAGCAGCTCCAATGCAGGGATATCTGGAAACACCATATATTTT. This translates into CASSSNAGISGNTIYF.

This chain joins TRBV6-6 and TRBJ2-3; D is uncertain. The CDR3 is made up of 15 amino acids. CDR1 and CDR2 from the germline V gene are MNHNY and SVGAGI (reference sequence). Trimming left V 2 bases short and J 2 bases short, with 11 bases between. CDR3 protein: CASSYTRGATDTQYF. In nucleotides, the CDR3 is TGTGCCAGCAGTTACACCCGAGGAGCCACAGATACGCAGTATTTT.